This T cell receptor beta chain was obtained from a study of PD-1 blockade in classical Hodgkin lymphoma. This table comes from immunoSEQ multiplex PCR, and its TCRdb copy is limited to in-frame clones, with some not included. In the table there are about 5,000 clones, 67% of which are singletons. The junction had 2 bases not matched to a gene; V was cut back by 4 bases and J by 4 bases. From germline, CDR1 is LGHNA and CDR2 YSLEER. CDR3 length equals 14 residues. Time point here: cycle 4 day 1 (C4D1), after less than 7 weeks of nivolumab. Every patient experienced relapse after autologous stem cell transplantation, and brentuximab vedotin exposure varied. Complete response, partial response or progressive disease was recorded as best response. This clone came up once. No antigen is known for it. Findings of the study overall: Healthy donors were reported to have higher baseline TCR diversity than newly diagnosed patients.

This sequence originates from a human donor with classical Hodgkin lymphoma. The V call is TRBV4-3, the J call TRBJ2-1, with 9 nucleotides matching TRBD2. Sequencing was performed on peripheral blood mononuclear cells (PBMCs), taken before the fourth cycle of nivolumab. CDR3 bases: TGCGCCAGCAGCCGAGGACTAGCGTACAATGAGCAGTTCTTC. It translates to CASSRGLAYNEQFF.